The clone carrying this T cell receptor beta chain was found many times. What it binds is unknown. V lost 0 bases to trimming and J lost 4 bases, with 8 bases between them. Per the germline V gene, CDR1 is SGHRS and CDR2 is YFSETQ. The CDR3 is 14 amino acids. The sample originates from a study of identical twins. General study results and limits: There is a chance that invariant MAIT and iNKT cells partially muddied zero-insertion analyses. The study based its conclusions on cross-sectional statistical analysis and did not follow the same donors.

Each CDR3 protein gets one entry after TCRdb re-called the 5' RACE reads with MiXCR. Of about 240,000 distinct CDR3 sequences listed, over 9.5% are singletons. The rearrangement joins TRBV5-1 to TRBJ2-1, with D perhaps matching TRBD1 (6 bases). The sequenced sample consisted of memory T cells sorted from blood. The clonotype comes from a man aged 45-65 years in good health. The CDR3 sequence: CASSLVGQYNEQFF. As DNA, the CDR3 is TGCGCCAGCAGCTTGGTCGGACAGTACAATGAGCAGTTCTTC.